This T cell receptor (beta chain) was sequenced during a study of CD8+ T cells in alopecia areata (dated by TCRdb to the late 2010s). Context from the whole study: The treated patients, all with moderate-to-severe alopecia areata, were enrolled in an open-label pilot trial of oral tofacitinib given at 5 to 10 mg twice daily. Patients stayed on tofacitinib for 6 to 18 months and then had 6 months of follow-up off drug so that delayed response and recurrence could be assessed. For the treated patients, the SALT score, which quantifies what percentage of scalp surface area is affected, served as the measure of disease severity. In both human patients and the C3H/HeJ mouse model, the study applied high-throughput TCRbeta sequencing to look at T cell clonal expansion in alopecia areata. Human TCRbeta sequencing covered scalp tissue and sorted CD4+ and CD8+ peripheral blood T cells from patchy and totalis/universalis alopecia areata patients and healthy controls. Biopsies were taken from tofacitinib-treated patients at baseline and again at 4 and 24 weeks into treatment, and several of those patients also had a later scalp biopsy. Scalp clonality was compared among normal scalp (n=4), patchy alopecia areata scalp (n=8), and alopecia totalis/universalis scalp (n=8). RNA came from the PAXgene miRNA kit for fixed scalp, the miRNeasy kit for PBMCs, and the RNeasy kit for mouse skin. Amplification of TCRbeta CDR3 regions was done by immunoSEQ multiplex PCR using 35 Vbeta forward primers and 13 Jbeta reverse primers.

The time point label corresponds to: around 22 weeks on oral tofacitinib. The treatment or condition label corresponds to: oral pan-JAK inhibitor, 5-10 mg twice daily. Lesional scalp punch biopsies and peripheral blood were collected from alopecia areata patients. PBMCs were separated by density centrifugation and stained for CD3, CD4 and CD8, after which CD4+ and CD8+ T cells were sorted on a FACSAria. The investigation overall reported the following: Because the treated cohort was small and included a single nonresponder, larger studies are needed to assess links between baseline CD8+ expansion and response. TCR sequences shared between patients were less clear than in mice, possibly partly because of HLA diversity in the patient population. Compared with normal scalp, lesional scalp, particularly in alopecia totalis/universalis, had higher clonality and more expanded CD8+ clones, which suggests antigenic drive. Unlike mouse skin, which is dominated by gammadelta T cells, normal human skin has resident alphabeta T cells that are also sequenced, and this complicates analysis of the scalp TCR repertoire. During tofacitinib treatment, many expanded lesional clones stuck around in both scalp and blood, and this persistence may partly explain why relapse happens after treatment is stopped. Tofacitinib significantly decreased scalp clonality and the number of expanded CD8+ clones among the top 100 scalp clones.

The method behind the library was the immunoSEQ multiplex PCR assay. For TCR sequencing, RNA was extracted from every sample and reverse transcribed into cDNA to serve as template. First-strand cDNA was synthesized using SuperScript III with a 2:1 mix of oligo-dT and random hexamers. A synthetic immune receptor repertoire was used to assess amplification bias, and residual bias was removed computationally. The study's processing was this. After raw reads were preprocessed to remove errors, the CDR3 was defined following IMGT conventions as running from the conserved cysteine to phenylalanine. Clonality was calculated as 1 minus Shannon entropy normalized by log2 of the number of productive unique TCRs. Whether scalp clones were CD4 or CD8 was inferred by matching scalp TCRbeta sequences against CD4 and CD8 repertoires sorted from blood. What TCRdb holds here is the immuneACCESS table cut down to in-frame rearrangements. Part of the clones is not present; checked against another copy, under half of the missing clones reflect an unresolved V gene, and the others are unexplained. V, J and clone size are those of that table, while D and trimming were read from the DNA. The sample includes about 190,000 clones, with roughly 66% observed a single time. The ten largest clones take up approximately 0.93% of the sample.

Taken from the germline V gene (reference sequence), the CDR1 and CDR2 loops are LNHDA and SQIVND. V loses 7 bases at its end and J loses 8 bases; junction bases beyond the gene matches: 6. Spanning cysteine to phenylalanine, the CDR3 consists of 12 amino acids. The DNA shown is the 36-base CDR3, in frame from base 1. With respect to this clone: No antigen is known for it. No clone much larger than this one lies a single base away; base qualities are absent.

The chain joins TRBV19 to TRBJ1-2; a stretch of 8 junction bases matches TRBD1. This receptor was identified in a human donor with alopecia areata. The specimen was CD4+ T cells sorted from blood, collected at week 24, from a patient treated with tofacitinib. The CDR3 has the sequence CASTGQGKGYTF. The DNA reads TGTGCCAGTACCGGACAGGGCAAAGGCTACACCTTC. With the rest looked up from the reference TRBV19 and TRBJ1-2 genes rather than sequenced, the full variable domain is DGGITQSPKYLFRKEGQNVTLSCEQNLNHDAMYWYRQDPGQGLRLIYYSQIVNDFQKGDIAEGYSVSREKKESFPLTVTSAQKNPTAFYLCASTGQGKGYTFGSGTRLTVV.